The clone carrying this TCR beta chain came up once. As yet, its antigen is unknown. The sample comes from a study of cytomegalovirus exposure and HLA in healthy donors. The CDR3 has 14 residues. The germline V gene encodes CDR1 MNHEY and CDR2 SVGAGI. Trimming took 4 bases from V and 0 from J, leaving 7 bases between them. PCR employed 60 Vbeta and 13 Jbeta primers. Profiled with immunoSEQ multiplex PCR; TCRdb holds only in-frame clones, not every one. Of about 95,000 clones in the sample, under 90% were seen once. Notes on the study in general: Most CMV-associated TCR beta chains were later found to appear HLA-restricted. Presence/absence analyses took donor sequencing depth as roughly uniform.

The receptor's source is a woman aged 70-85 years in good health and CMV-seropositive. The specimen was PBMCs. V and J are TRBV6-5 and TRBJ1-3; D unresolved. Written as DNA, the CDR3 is TGTGCCAGCAGTTCGGAGATCTCTGGAAACACCATATATTTT. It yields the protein CASSSEISGNTIYF.